This T cell receptor beta chain was captured by sequencing in a study of T cells in Graves' hyperthyroidism and ophthalmopathy. Across the whole study: Peripheral blood was drawn at first diagnosis, prior to all treatment.

Overall study results and limits: Blood samples included most of the expanded thyroid clonotypes exceeding 0.001.

This clonotype was seen at least ten times. The antigen remains unidentified. Germline values: CDR1 DFQATT, CDR2 SNEGSKA (reference sequence). There are 11 residues in the CDR3. What was amplified from RNA transcripts were TCR beta CDR3 regions. RT-PCR in the first round (using the HTBI primer set) targeted the TCR CDR3. TCRdb re-analysed the multiplex PCR reads in MiXCR, keeping a single row per CDR3 protein. The table includes almost 600,000 distinct CDR3 sequences, around 13% detected once. The receptor was derived from a woman in her thirties with Graves' hyperthyroidism that later progressed to Graves' ophthalmopathy. This sequence joins TRBV20-1 and TRBJ1-2; a possible D gene is TRBD1 (5 bases). The sample consisted of blood. The CDR3, as DNA: TGCAGGGTGCGGGGCCACTATGGCTACACCTTC. Translation: CRVRGHYGYTF.